The 27 T cell receptor beta chains below all came from one sample that was sequenced in a study of blood T cell repertoires in COVID-19. The table came from immunoSEQ multiplex PCR; TCRdb's copy has only in-frame clones and leaves some out. This table has hundreds of thousands of clones, 85% to 95% appearing once. Sequenced input: PBMCs or T cells enriched from blood (not recorded which). Receptors were obtained from a young woman who had recovered from COVID-19.

The CDR3 DNA is TGTGCCAGCAGCAGAGGCGGGGGCGAGCAGTTCTTC. Translation gives CASSRGGGEQFF. The rearrangement joins TRBV7-8 to TRBJ2-1; D perhaps matches TRBD2 (7 bases). The CDR3 has 12 amino acids. CDR1 SGHVS and CDR2 FQNEAQ come from the germline V gene. Deletions cut 5 bases from V and 10 bases from J, with 12 bases between. The complete variable domain, with remaining parts taken from reference TRBV7-8 and TRBJ2-1, reads GAGVSQSPRYKVAKRGQDVALRCDPISGHVSLFWYQQALGQGPEFLTYFQNEAQLDKSGLPSDRFFAERPEGSVSTLKIQRTQQEDSAVYLCASSRGGGEQFFGPGTRLTVL.

The V and J genes are TRBV5-4 and TRBJ1-6; D remains ambiguous. Per the germline V gene, CDR1 is SGHNT and CDR2 is YYREEE (reference sequence). This CDR3 is 12 amino acids long. V was cut by 0 bases and J by 10 bases, with 5 bases left in between. The CDR3 coding sequence is TGTGCCAGCAGCTTGGCTTCCTCACCCCTCCACTTT. As protein: CASSLASSPLHF. The full variable domain, its missing parts supplied by reference TRBV5-4 and TRBJ1-6, is ETGVTQSPTHLIKTRGQQVTLRCSSQSGHNTVSWYQQALGQGPQFIFQYYREEENGRGNFPPRFSGLQFPNYSSELNVNALELDDSALYLCASSLASSPLHFGNGTRLTVT.

This chain connects TRBV28 to TRBJ2-7; TRBD2 matches 8 bases. The length of the CDR3 is 13 residues. Per the germline V gene, CDR1 is MDHEN and CDR2 is SYDVKM. Trimming at V came to 8 bases and at J to 4 bases, leaving 7 bases not matched to a gene. The DNA of the CDR3 is TGTGCCAGCGGGAGCGGGAGTGGGTACGAGCAGTACTTC. It translates to CASGSGSGYEQYF.

Here the CDR3 reads CASSLRRGEQFF. CDR3 nucleotides: TGTGCCAGCAGCCTACGTAGAGGCGAGCAGTTCTTC. The rearrangement uses TRBV11-2 and TRBJ2-1; D uncertain. In germline, CDR1 is SGHAT, CDR2 FQNNGV. There are 12 residues in the CDR3. Trimming shortened V by 5 bases and J by 10 bases, and 12 bases separated the two germline ends.

The rearrangement uses TRBV28 and TRBJ1-2; 7 bases line up with TRBD1. V trimming: 8 bases; J trimming: 4 bases; junction bases outside the gene matches: 16. Germline CDR1 MDHEN, CDR2 SYDVKM. The CDR3 length is 16 residues. The CDR3 DNA sequence: TGTGCCAGCCTTGGGGCAGGGGGTGATTTTGTCTATGGCTACACCTTC. It translates to CASLGAGGDFVYGYTF.

The rearrangement joins TRBV14 to TRBJ2-1; weak D call: TRBD1 (5 bases). There are 15 residues in the CDR3. Trimming took 0 bases from V and 9 from J, leaving 15 bases between them. Germline CDR1 and CDR2: SGHDN and FVKESK. The CDR3 region has the DNA TGTGCCAGCAGCCAAGACGACGCAGGGTTTCGTGAGCAGTTCTTC. As protein: CASSQDDAGFREQFF.

The V gene is TRBV4-3, the J gene TRBJ1-6, with TRBD1 matching over 7 bases. The CDR3 has 15 residues. With V trimmed by 5 bases and J by 7 bases, 8 bases remained unmatched. Germline assignment: CDR1 LGHNA and CDR2 YSLEER. The CDR3 nucleotides read TGCGCCAGCAGCTATACGACAGGGCCCAATTCACCCCTCCACTTT. As protein: CASSYTTGPNSPLHF.

This clone was counted a single time. The chain links TRBV25-1 to TRBJ2-7, with 10 nucleotides matching TRBD1. The CDR3 extends over 15 amino acids. After removal of 1 base from V and 6 bases from J, the junction contained 6 bases not matched to a gene. From germline, CDR1 is MGHDK and CDR2 SYGVNS. The CDR3 region is CASSEFGRTGGEQYF. In nucleotides, the CDR3 is TGTGCCAGCAGTGAATTCGGGCGGACAGGGGGCGAGCAGTACTTC.

The J gene is TRBJ2-7, the V gene TRBV9, with 7 bases fitting TRBD2. Looked up from germline, CDR1 is SGDLS and CDR2 is YYNGEE. This CDR3 has 15 residues. J was trimmed by 4 bases and V by 0 bases; bases with no gene match: 7. The CDR3 DNA follows: TGTGCCAGCAGCGTAGATGCGGGAGAGGTTTACGAGCAGTACTTC. Translation gives CASSVDAGEVYEQYF.

CDR3 residues: CASSLEEGTRVYEQYF. The CDR3 DNA sequence: TGTGCCAGCAGCTTGGAGGAGGGTACGAGAGTTTACGAGCAGTACTTC. V usage is TRBV5-5 and J usage is TRBJ2-7, with a tentative D call TRBD2 (6 bases). The CDR3 runs 16 residues. Trimming removed 0 bases from V and 4 bases from J, with 17 bases in between. Germline CDR1 SGHKS, CDR2 YYEKEE (reference sequence).

DNA for the CDR3: TGTGCCAGCTCACCCCGGACTAGCGGACTCTACGAGCAGTACTTC. It is translated as CASSPRTSGLYEQYF. The chain is built from TRBV18 and TRBJ2-7, with TRBD2 matching 10 bases. From germline, CDR1 is KGHSH and CDR2 LQKENI. The CDR3 covers 15 residues. The V gene end was trimmed by 3 bases and the J gene end by 3 bases; junction bases not matched to a gene: 5. Drawing the rest from reference TRBV18 and TRBJ2-7, the complete variable domain is NAGVMQNPRHLVRRRGQEARLRCSPMKGHSHVYWYRQLPEEGLKFMVYLQKENIIDESGMPKERFSAEFPKEGPSILRIQQVVRGDSAAYFCASSPRTSGLYEQYFGPGTRLTVT.

This clone was picked up one time. The chain uses TRBV5-6 and TRBJ2-7; 8 nucleotides match TRBD1. Germline values: CDR1 SGHDT, CDR2 YYEEEE. Unmatched junction bases numbered 3, after V lost 4 bases and J lost 6 bases. CDR3 length equals 12 residues. CDR3 DNA sequence: TGTGCCAGCAGCGTCGACAGGGGCGAGCAGTACTTC. Translation: CASSVDRGEQYF.

About this clone itself: This specimen includes other DNA sequences encoding the same CDR3. The rearrangement joins TRBV18 to TRBJ1-2, with 8 bases aligning to TRBD1. CDR3 length: 13 residues. From germline, CDR1 is KGHSH and CDR2 LQKENI. V lost 3 bases, J lost 8 bases, and 5 bases stayed unmatched. The CDR3 DNA is TGTGCCAGCTCACCGGGACAGGAGGGAGGCTACACCTTC. This translates into CASSPGQEGGYTF.

CDR3 in DNA: TGTGCCAGCAGCTTAGGGCCAACAGGGTCCAATCAGCCCCAGCATTTT. This encodes CASSLGPTGSNQPQHF. This rearrangement joins TRBV7-2 to TRBJ1-5; D perhaps matches TRBD1 (6 bases). This CDR3 has 16 amino acids. The germline V and J ends were trimmed by 1 base and 3 bases, with 13 bases remaining between them. Germline V gene sequence: CDR1 SGHTA, CDR2 FQGNSA.

The gene calls are TRBV29-1 and TRBJ1-1; 8 bases are a match to TRBD1. Germline V gives CDR1 SQVTM, CDR2 ANQGSEA. The J segment lost 0 bases and the V segment lost 7 bases, leaving 4 bases of the junction unmatched. The CDR3 sequence is 13 residues long. DNA for the CDR3: TGCAGCGGGACAGGGCATCTGAACACTGAAGCTTTCTTT. Amino acid sequence: CSGTGHLNTEAFF. Together with reference TRBV29-1 and TRBJ1-1, the CDR3 gives the full variable domain: SAVISQKPSRDICQRGTSLTIQCQVDSQVTMMFWYRQQPGQSLTLIATANQGSEATYESGFVIDKFPISRPNLTFSTLTVSNMSPEDSSIYLCSGTGHLNTEAFFGQGTRLTVV.

The chain is built from TRBV9 and TRBJ2-3; maybe TRBD2 (6 bases). The CDR3 extends over 12 amino acids. Per the germline V gene, CDR1 is SGDLS and CDR2 is YYNGEE. Deletions cut 4 bases from V and 10 bases from J, with 13 bases between. The CDR3 region is CASSTPEGPQYF. In DNA, the CDR3 is TGTGCCAGCAGCACCCCGGAGGGTCCGCAGTATTTT.

In DNA, the CDR3 is TGTGCCAGCAGCCCCCGCGGACAGGGGCCCCCCGGCGCCTACGAGCAGTACTTC. Translating it yields CASSPRGQGPPGAYEQYF. The genes are TRBV11-2 and TRBJ2-7; 9 nucleotides agree with TRBD1. J was trimmed by 2 bases and V by 5 bases; bases with no gene match: 16. Germline V gene data show CDR1 as SGHAT and CDR2 as FQNNGV. The CDR3 has 18 residues.

The chain joins TRBV29-1 to TRBJ2-5; 7 nucleotides align to TRBD1. Germline lookup yields CDR1 SQVTM and CDR2 ANQGSEA. There are 13 residues in the CDR3. With V trimmed by 3 bases and J by 1 base, 2 bases remained unmatched. CDR3 residues: CSVEGQRQETQYF. DNA of the CDR3: TGCAGCGTTGAGGGACAGCGCCAAGAGACCCAGTACTTC. The full variable domain, in which reference TRBV29-1 and TRBJ2-5 provide the parts outside the CDR3, is SAVISQKPSRDICQRGTSLTIQCQVDSQVTMMFWYRQQPGQSLTLIATANQGSEATYESGFVIDKFPISRPNLTFSTLTVSNMSPEDSSIYLCSVEGQRQETQYFGPGTRLLVL.

This clone was detected only a few times. The chain has TRBV29-1 and TRBJ2-1; 9 positions agree with TRBD1. Germline lookup yields CDR1 SQVTM and CDR2 ANQGSEA. Trimming cost V 6 bases and J 9 bases; bases outside gene matches: 12. CDR3 length: 14 residues. The CDR3 region has the DNA TGCAGCGTGGAGAAACAGGGGGCGTATAGTGAGCAGTTCTTC. Protein sequence: CSVEKQGAYSEQFF.

The chain uses TRBV5-4 and TRBJ2-3; 11 nucleotides agree with TRBD2. Germline values: CDR1 SGHNT, CDR2 YYREEE (reference sequence). This CDR3 contains 16 residues. J gave up 6 bases and V 4 bases, and 10 bases lay outside the gene matches. CDR3 sequence reads: CASSLPGLAARDTQYF. The CDR3 region has the DNA TGTGCCAGCAGCCTACCGGGACTAGCGGCCCGGGATACGCAGTATTTT. The complete variable domain, with remaining parts taken from reference TRBV5-4 and TRBJ2-3, reads ETGVTQSPTHLIKTRGQQVTLRCSSQSGHNTVSWYQQALGQGPQFIFQYYREEENGRGNFPPRFSGLQFPNYSSELNVNALELDDSALYLCASSLPGLAARDTQYFGPGTRLTVL.

A single count supports this clone. The genes are TRBV5-1 and TRBJ2-3; 7 nucleotides agree with TRBD1. Germline CDR1 is SGHRS and CDR2 is YFSETQ. This CDR3 is built from 14 residues. Trimming at V came to 4 bases and at J to 2 bases, leaving 4 bases not matched to a gene. The DNA for the CDR3 is TGCGCCAGCAGCACACAGGGGATCACAGATACGCAGTATTTT. Translating it yields CASSTQGITDTQYF. Full variable domain (outside the CDR3, taken from reference TRBV5-1 and TRBJ2-3): KAGVTQTPRYLIKTRGQQVTLSCSPISGHRSVSWYQQTPGQGLQFLFEYFSETQRNKGNFPGRFSGRQFSNSRSEMNVSTLELGDSALYLCASSTQGITDTQYFGPGTRLTVL.

The chain has TRBV3-1 (or the pseudogene TRBV3-2) and TRBJ2-3; possibly TRBD1 for D (5 bases). The CDR3 consists of 15 residues. Trimming cost V 1 base and J 0 bases, with 8 bases left between them. The V gene's germline CDR1 is LGHDT and CDR2 YNNKEL (reference sequence). In nucleotides, the CDR3 is TGTGCCAGCAGCCAAGGGGGCGTTAGCACAGATACGCAGTATTTT. Translated: CASSQGGVSTDTQYF.

The chain recombines TRBV5-4 with TRBJ2-1, with 7 bases that match TRBD2. The J segment lost 4 bases and the V segment lost 0 bases, leaving 7 bases of the junction unmatched. Germline-derived CDR1 and CDR2 are SGHNT and YYREEE (reference sequence). The CDR3 consists of 16 residues. The CDR3 region has the DNA TGTGCCAGCAGCTTGGAGATTCTAGCGGAATACAATGAGCAGTTCTTC. Translating it yields CASSLEILAEYNEQFF.

The V and J genes are TRBV5-4 and TRBJ2-4, with D uncertain. This CDR3 spans 16 amino acids. Trimming left V 4 bases short and J 1 base short, with 15 bases between. The V gene's germline CDR1 is SGHNT and CDR2 YYREEE (reference sequence). This CDR3 is CASSPEASTAKNIQYF. The CDR3 bases are TGTGCCAGCAGCCCGGAAGCTAGTACGGCCAAAAACATTCAGTACTTC. Drawing the rest from reference TRBV5-4 and TRBJ2-4, the complete variable domain is ETGVTQSPTHLIKTRGQQVTLRCSSQSGHNTVSWYQQALGQGPQFIFQYYREEENGRGNFPPRFSGLQFPNYSSELNVNALELDDSALYLCASSPEASTAKNIQYFGAGTRLSVL.

The chain employs TRBV18 and TRBJ1-3; TRBD1 matches 8 bases. The junction had 13 bases not matched to a gene; V was cut back by 5 bases and J by 4 bases. Looked up from germline, CDR1 is KGHSH and CDR2 is LQKENI. The CDR3 extends over 17 amino acids. This CDR3 is CASSRFGQGEIGNTIYF. The DNA of the CDR3 is TGTGCCAGCTCAAGATTTGGACAGGGAGAAATCGGAAACACCATATATTTT.

The V call is TRBV5-4, the J call TRBJ1-2; 10 bases are a match to TRBD1. Germline CDR1 reads SGHNT; CDR2 reads YYREEE (reference sequence). The CDR3 is 15 residues long. With V trimmed by 3 bases and J by 7 bases, 9 bases remained unmatched. CDR3 DNA: TGTGCCAGCAGCTCCGGGACAGGGGTCGACCCTGGCTACACCTTC. Protein: CASSSGTGVDPGYTF.

This chain joins TRBV28 and TRBJ2-7; 11 bases are shared with TRBD1. Trimming removed 5 bases from V and 3 bases from J; junction bases left unmatched: 12. Germline lookup yields CDR1 MDHEN and CDR2 SYDVKM. The CDR3 has 17 amino acids. CDR3 sequence: CASSPLSWTGGIYEQYF. As DNA, the CDR3 is TGTGCCAGCAGTCCTCTTTCGTGGACAGGGGGCATCTACGAGCAGTACTTC.